Listed below are T cell receptor beta chains from one sample, sequenced in a study of cytomegalovirus exposure and HLA in healthy donors. Assay used: immunoSEQ multiplex PCR; TCRdb lists only in-frame clones, some missing. The table lists approximately 140,000 clones, 60% to 85% of them singletons. The sequenced sample consisted of PBMCs. Receptors originate from a male donor in good health and CMV-seronegative. CDR3s include the opening cysteine and the closing phenylalanine or tryptophan. Each record gives: V gene, J gene, clone size, D gene, CDR3 DNA, CDR3 protein. D genes are given only for firm matches. The size entry is marked missing in some rows and otherwise reads once, few, many or a size class.

TRBV7-6	TRBJ2-1	.	.	TGTGCCAGCAGCCTAGTTAACAATGAGCAGTTCTTC	CASSLVNNEQFF
TRBV9	TRBJ2-5	.	.	TGTGCCAGCAGCGTAGGTGGGAGCCAAGAGACCCAGTACTTC	CASSVGGSQETQYF
TRBV19	TRBJ2-5	.	.	TGTGCCAGTAGGGACGCGCGGGGCTACCCCCAAGAGACCCAGTACTTC	CASRDARGYPQETQYF
TRBV15	TRBJ1-1	few	.	TGTGCCACCAGCAGAGACAGGGTCGGCACTGAAGCTTTCTTT	CATSRDRVGTEAFF
TRBV2	TRBJ1-5	.	TRBD1	TGTGCCAGCAGTGAGACGACAGGGAGTCAGCCCCAGCATTTT	CASSETTGSQPQHF
TRBV5-1	TRBJ1-5	.	TRBD1	TGCGCCAGCAGCCTGGGGACAGGGGGCGGCAATCAGCCCCAGCATTTT	CASSLGTGGGNQPQHF
TRBV4-2	TRBJ1-1	.	.	TGTGCCAGCAGCCAAGATTTCACGACACCGGGGATGAACACTGAAGCTTTCTTT	CASSQDFTTPGMNTEAFF
TRBV6-4	TRBJ2-1	.	TRBD2	TGTGCCAGCAGTGATTTGGGCGGGGGCTCCTACAATGAGCAGTTCTTC	CASSDLGGGSYNEQFF
TRBV19	TRBJ1-5	.	.	TGTGCCAGTAGTATAACAGGTGCGAATCAGCCCCAGCATTTT	CASSITGANQPQHF
TRBV7-3	TRBJ1-1	.	.	TGTGCCAGCAGCTTAAGCGGAGGGGTTAAAGCTTTCTTT	CASSLSGGVKAFF
TRBV18	TRBJ1-2	.	.	TGTGCCAGCTCCCGGACAGCCAACTATGGCTACACCTTC	CASSRTANYGYTF
TRBV9	TRBJ1-1	.	.	TGTGCCAGCAGCCATTTGGGCGGGGCGAACACTGAAGCTTTCTTT	CASSHLGGANTEAFF
TRBV9	TRBJ1-1	.	TRBD1	TGTGCCAGCAGCGAGACAGGGCTCGCTGAAGCTTTCTTT	CASSETGLAEAFF
TRBV4-1	TRBJ2-1	.	.	TGCGCCAGCAGCCAAGATTTCGGGGGACCTCCCTACAATGAGCAGTTCTTC	CASSQDFGGPPYNEQFF
TRBV4-2	TRBJ1-5	once	.	TGTGCCAGCAGCCCCAGGGACAATCAGCCCCAGCATTTT	CASSPRDNQPQHF
TRBV19	TRBJ1-1	once	.	TGTGCCAGTAGTCCCCTAAACGTGAACACTGAAGCTTTCTTT	CASSPLNVNTEAFF
TRBV4-3	TRBJ1-1	.	.	TGCGCCAGCAGCCAGCTAGGAATGGGGAGGACTGAAGCTTTCTTT	CASSQLGMGRTEAFF
TRBV5-1	TRBJ2-2	.	TRBD2	TGCGCCAGCAGCACTAGCGGGAGCGCTAGCACCGGGGAGCTGTTTTTT	CASSTSGSASTGELFF
TRBV7-9	TRBJ2-1	few	TRBD1	TGTGCCAGCAGCTTAGCGTGGGACAGGAGATACAATGAGCAGTTCTTC	CASSLAWDRRYNEQFF
TRBV18	TRBJ1-1	.	TRBD1	TGTGCCAGCTCACCCGCCCGGACAGGGAACACTGAAGCTTTCTTT	CASSPARTGNTEAFF
TRBV30	TRBJ1-1	few	TRBD1	TGTGCCTGGAGGGGGCCCCGGACAGGCCACACTGAAGCTTTCTTT	CAWRGPRTGHTEAFF
TRBV6-1	TRBJ2-1	.	TRBD2	TGTGCCAGCAGTGAAGCGAGCGGGAGGCCCCATGAGCAGTTCTTC	CASSEASGRPHEQFF
TRBV2	TRBJ1-2	.	.	TGTGCCAGCCCACGCCAGGGTGTTGGTGGCTACACCTTC	CASPRQGVGGYTF
TRBV19	TRBJ1-1	.	TRBD1	TGTGCCAGTAGTCCGGGACAGGGTCACACTGAAGCTTTCTTT	CASSPGQGHTEAFF
TRBV15	TRBJ1-2	.	.	TGTGCCACCAGCAGACCCGACAGCAGCTATGGCTACACCTTC	CATSRPDSSYGYTF
TRBV5-1	TRBJ1-1	few	TRBD1	TGCGCCAGCAGCTTGGATACGGGACAGGGAAACACTGAAGCTTTCTTT	CASSLDTGQGNTEAFF
TRBV30	TRBJ1-6	.	.	TGTGCCTGGAGTGTCCAGATCTATAATTCACCCCTCCACTTT	CAWSVQIYNSPLHF
TRBV4-3	TRBJ1-2	.	.	TGCGCCAGCAGCCAAGATAACCGGGGCTATGGCTACACCTTC	CASSQDNRGYGYTF
TRBV4-2	TRBJ2-3	.	.	TGTGCCAGCAGCCAACGGCCAGCGCGCACAGATACGCAGTATTTT	CASSQRPARTDTQYF
TRBV27	TRBJ1-3	.	.	TGTGCCAGCAGTTCTACAGGGGGAAACACCATATATTTT	CASSSTGGNTIYF
TRBV13	TRBJ1-4	few	.	TGTGCCAGCAGCCGAGCCTTCCCGGGGGGGGATGAAAAACTGTTTTTT	CASSRAFPGGDEKLFF
TRBV23-1	TRBJ1-5	.	.	TGCGCCAGCACCCCCGGGGGGTTCAGGGGCTGGGGGGGCAATCAGCCCCAGCATTTT	CASTPGGFRGWGGNQPQHF
TRBV9	TRBJ2-5	.	.	TGTGCCAGCAGCCCCCGGACACGAGAGACCCAGTACTTC	CASSPRTRETQYF
TRBV9	TRBJ2-7	.	.	TGTGCCAGCAGCGTATTAAAATCGTTCGCGGACTGTGGCAGAAACGAGCAGTACTTC	CASSVLKSFADCGRNEQYF
TRBV7-9	TRBJ1-1	.	TRBD1	TGTGCCAGCAGGAAAACAGGGGGCGTAACGAACACTGAAGCTTTCTTT	CASRKTGGVTNTEAFF
TRBV29-1	TRBJ1-2	.	.	TGCAGCGTTGGAGAGGTCGGTGGCTACACCTTC	CSVGEVGGYTF
TRBV2	TRBJ1-1	.	TRBD1	TGTGCCAGTAAAAGGGGGCAGGATCACACTGAAGCTTTCTTT	CASKRGQDHTEAFF
TRBV19	TRBJ1-4	.	.	TGTGCCAGTAGTACTCGAACGGGGGAAAAACTGTTTTTT	CASSTRTGEKLFF
TRBV5-6	TRBJ2-7	few	.	TGTGCCAGCAGCCCCAGCTCCTACGAGCAGTACTTC	CASSPSSYEQYF
TRBV10-2	TRBJ2-1	once	TRBD2	TGCGCCAGCAGTAAATGGACTAGCGGAAACAATGAGCAGTTCTTC	CASSKWTSGNNEQFF
TRBV7-8	TRBJ2-7	.	TRBD1	TGTGCCAGCAGCTATACTACAGGGGCGAGTGGCGAGCAGTACTTC	CASSYTTGASGEQYF
TRBV6-1	TRBJ1-2	few	.	TGTGCCAGCAGTGAGGAACCGGGAACTAACTATGGCTACACCTTC	CASSEEPGTNYGYTF